What follows are 16 T cell receptor beta chains derived from one specimen sequenced in a study of PD-L1 blockade in urothelial cancer. Here immunoSEQ multiplex PCR was the method, and the copy in TCRdb shows in-frame clones only, minus some. Here the sample spans 58,000 or so clones, just over 85% being singletons. The sample consisted of PBMCs, taken around atezolizumab (anti-PD-L1) treatment. The receptors were gathered from a man in his forties or fifties with urothelial cancer.

There are many counts of this clone. V usage is TRBV5-1 and J usage is TRBJ2-1; TRBD1 is a possible D gene (6 bases). The CDR3 spans 15 residues. CDR1 is SGHRS and CDR2 is YFSETQ in the germline V gene. Trimming pared 0 bases from V and 8 bases from J, leaving 15 bases between. The CDR3 DNA sequence: TGCGCCAGCAGCTTGGGATACACAGGGTTCCATGAGCAGTTCTTC. Translation gives CASSLGYTGFHEQFF.

The rearrangement joins TRBV27 to TRBJ2-3, with TRBD2 matching 7 bases. Germline-derived CDR1 and CDR2 are MNHEY and SMNVEV (reference sequence). The CDR3 runs to 17 residues. Unmatched junction bases numbered 9, after V lost 2 bases and J lost 1 base. The CDR3 reads CASSLGSLLAGTDTQYF. CDR3 DNA sequence: TGTGCCAGCAGTTTAGGTAGTTTGCTAGCGGGCACAGATACGCAGTATTTT.

The chain employs TRBV30 and TRBJ2-3; 8 nucleotides line up with TRBD2. V shed 5 bases, J shed 0 bases, and the junction held 7 bases outside the gene matches. There are 15 residues in the CDR3. The V gene's germline CDR1 is GTSNPN and CDR2 SVGIG (reference sequence). The CDR3 is CAWARLAHSTDTQYF. CDR3 coding DNA: TGTGCCTGGGCCAGACTAGCGCACAGCACAGATACGCAGTATTTT.

The J gene is TRBJ1-1, the V gene TRBV19; D possibly corresponds to TRBD1 (5 bases). This CDR3 has 13 residues. The ends were cut back, 7 bases at V and 3 bases at J, with 12 bases in the middle. CDR1 is LNHDA and CDR2 is SQIVND in the germline V gene (reference sequence). The CDR3 reads CASTPWDYTEAFF. In nucleotides, the CDR3 is TGTGCCAGTACCCCTTGGGACTACACTGAAGCTTTCTTT.

This clone was counted only a few times. The chain is built from TRBV18 and TRBJ2-7; D is possibly TRBD1 (6 bases). The CDR3 runs to 13 residues. Trimming removed 6 bases from V and 2 bases from J, with 11 bases in between. Germline V lookup: CDR1 KGHSH, CDR2 LQKENI. The CDR3 region is CASSARGTYEQYF. The DNA of the CDR3 is TGTGCCAGCTCGGCCAGGGGTACCTACGAGCAGTACTTC.

The gene calls are TRBV2 and TRBJ1-5; 10 bases agree with TRBD1. This CDR3 contains 15 residues. V dropped 6 bases and J dropped 3; count of bases not matched to a gene: 5. Germline loops: CDR1 SNHLY, CDR2 FYNNEI. The CDR3 coding sequence is TGTGCCAGCAGCCGGGACAGGGGATACAATCAGCCCCAGCATTTT. Its protein product is CASSRDRGYNQPQHF.

This clone is a singleton in its sample. The rearrangement uses TRBV7-9 and TRBJ2-1; 8 bases agree with TRBD2. Germline V gives CDR1 SEHNR, CDR2 FQNEAQ (reference sequence). V shed 5 bases, J shed 2 bases, and the junction held 5 bases outside the gene matches. This CDR3 comprises 15 residues. The CDR3 DNA reads as TGTGCCAGCAGCCCCAGCGGGAGCCCCTACAATGAGCAGTTCTTC. It specifies CASSPSGSPYNEQFF.

V usage is TRBV28 and J usage is TRBJ1-1; weak D call: TRBD1 (5 bases). Germline-derived CDR1 and CDR2 are MDHEN and SYDVKM. The CDR3 has 13 residues. Trimming pared 3 bases from V and 8 bases from J, leaving 13 bases between. This CDR3 is CASSFWTRKEAFF. CDR3 in DNA: TGTGCCAGCAGTTTCTGGACAAGAAAGGAAGCTTTCTTT.

This chain links TRBV25-1 with TRBJ2-1; 13 nucleotides line up with TRBD2. CDR1 MGHDK and CDR2 SYGVNS come from the germline V gene. This CDR3 contains 15 residues. V trimming: 5 bases; J trimming: 9 bases; junction bases outside the gene matches: 7. Here the CDR3 reads CASSKRTSGRAEQFF. The CDR3 region has the DNA TGTGCCAGCAGTAAGCGAACTAGCGGGAGGGCTGAGCAGTTCTTC. The full variable domain, with the rest looked up from reference TRBV25-1 and TRBJ2-1, is EADIYQTPRYLVIGTGKKITLECSQTMGHDKMYWYQQDPGMELHLIHYSYGVNSTEKGDLSSESTVSRIRTEHFPLTLESARPSHTSQYLCASSKRTSGRAEQFFGPGTRLTVL.

This clone was seen once. This CDR3 is CASSHSRGSYRNTEAFF. In nucleotides, the CDR3 is TGTGCCAGCAGCCATTCGCGTGGGAGCTATAGGAACACTGAAGCTTTCTTT. The chain uses TRBV14 and TRBJ1-1; D not certain. V shed 3 bases and J shed 1 base, with 18 bases lying between them. Germline loops: CDR1 SGHDN, CDR2 FVKESK. The CDR3 runs to 17 residues.

The V gene is TRBV27, the J gene TRBJ2-1, with 14 nucleotides matching TRBD2. Looked up from germline, CDR1 is MNHEY and CDR2 is SMNVEV (reference sequence). The CDR3 covers 16 residues. V lost 2 bases and J lost 8; bases outside the gene matches: 5. The chain's CDR3 is CASSLTGTSGRDEQFF. In DNA form, the CDR3 reads TGTGCCAGCAGTTTAACCGGGACTAGCGGGAGAGATGAGCAGTTCTTC.

J is TRBJ1-4 and V is TRBV7-9; TRBD1 might be the D (5 bases). The CDR3 is 12 amino acids. V was cut by 5 bases and J by 10 bases, with 11 bases left in between. CDR1 and CDR2 from the germline V gene are SEHNR and FQNEAQ (reference sequence). CDR3 DNA: TGTGCCAGCAGCCGGGGGGAGCTAAAACTGTTTTTT. Translating gives CASSRGELKLFF.

The rearrangement links TRBV30 to TRBJ1-6; D possibly corresponds to TRBD1 (5 bases). Trimming removed 5 bases from V and 10 bases from J, with 15 bases in between. Germline V gene lookup returns CDR1 GTSNPN and CDR2 SVGIG (reference sequence). The CDR3 is made up of 13 amino acids. The chain's CDR3 is CAWLNGGGSPLHF. CDR3 nucleotides: TGTGCCTGGCTCAACGGGGGAGGATCACCCCTCCACTTT.

The genes are TRBV5-1 and TRBJ2-2; D is uncertain. Per germline, CDR1 SGHRS and CDR2 YFSETQ. CDR3 size: 14 residues. V was clipped by 3 bases and J by 7 bases, with 13 bases between them. In DNA, the CDR3 is TGCGCCAGCAGCTCAGAGACATATCGCGGGGAGCTGTTTTTT. Translating gives CASSSETYRGELFF.

The rearrangement joins TRBV11-2 to TRBJ2-7; 8 nucleotides match TRBD2. There are 14 residues in the CDR3. V lost 4 bases to trimming and J lost 2 bases; unmatched junction nucleotides: 4. Germline V gives CDR1 SGHAT, CDR2 FQNNGV. For the CDR3, the DNA is TGTGCCAGCAGCTCCTTAGCGGGACCCTACGAGCAGTACTTC. Protein sequence: CASSSLAGPYEQYF.

The chain combines TRBV28 with TRBJ2-7; 11 bases agree with TRBD2. V dropped 3 bases and J dropped 3; count of bases not matched to a gene: 10. The CDR3 has 17 amino acids. Germline V CDR1 and CDR2: MDHEN, SYDVKM. CDR3: CASSFTSGRRLIYEQYF. CDR3 coding DNA: TGTGCCAGCAGTTTTACTAGCGGGAGAAGACTAATCTACGAGCAGTACTTC.